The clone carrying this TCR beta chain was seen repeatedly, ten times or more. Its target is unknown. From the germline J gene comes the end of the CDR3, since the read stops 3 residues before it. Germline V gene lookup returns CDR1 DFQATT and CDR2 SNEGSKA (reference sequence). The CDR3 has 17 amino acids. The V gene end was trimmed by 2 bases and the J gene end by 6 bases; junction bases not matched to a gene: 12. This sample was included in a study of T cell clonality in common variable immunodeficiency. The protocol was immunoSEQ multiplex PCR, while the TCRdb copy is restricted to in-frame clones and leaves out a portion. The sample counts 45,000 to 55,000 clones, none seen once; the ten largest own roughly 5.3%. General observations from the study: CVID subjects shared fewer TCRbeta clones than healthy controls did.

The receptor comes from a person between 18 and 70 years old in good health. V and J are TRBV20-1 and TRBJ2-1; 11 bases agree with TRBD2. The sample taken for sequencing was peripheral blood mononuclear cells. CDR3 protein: CSARPAVLGTSGNEQFF. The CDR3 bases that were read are TGCAGTGCTAGACCCGCAGTCTTAGGGACTAGCGGCAATGAG.